A selection of T cell receptor beta chains follows, all from one sample in a study of cytomegalovirus exposure and HLA in healthy donors. Libraries were prepared by immunoSEQ multiplex PCR; TCRdb keeps only in-frame clonotypes and omits some of them. The sample yields under 200,000 clones, approximately 80% seen once. Sequenced: PBMCs. The receptors here all came from a young woman in good health and CMV-seronegative. The CDR3 runs from the conserved cysteine through the conserved F or W. The D gene is left open where the match is weak. Rows may omit the clone size; those that give it use once, few, many or a size class.

clone_size j_call d_call v_call cdr3_aa cdr3_nt
. TRBJ2-7 TRBD2 TRBV7-9 CASSLGGGGYYEQYF TGTGCCAGCAGCTTAGGGGGGGGAGGGTACTACGAGCAGTACTTC
. TRBJ1-2 . TRBV28 CASSLLGDGYTF TGTGCCAGCAGTTTATTAGGGGATGGCTACACCTTC
once TRBJ1-5 . TRBV7-9 CASSGTGDNQPQHF TGTGCCAGCAGCGGGACGGGGGATAATCAGCCCCAGCATTTT
. TRBJ2-7 TRBD1 TRBV4-1 CASSQRTGVSNEQYF TGCGCCAGCAGCCAAAGGACAGGGGTTAGCAACGAGCAGTACTTC
. TRBJ2-1 . TRBV19 CASREAGNPYNEQFF TGTGCCAGTAGAGAGGCGGGGAATCCCTACAATGAGCAGTTCTTC
few TRBJ1-1 . TRBV4-1 CASSQGVRGRFPEAFF TGCGCCAGCAGCCAAGGAGTCAGGGGTAGATTCCCTGAAGCTTTCTTT
. TRBJ2-2 . TRBV28 CASSLSGRGELFF TGTGCCAGCAGTTTATCGGGTAGGGGGGAGCTGTTTTTT
. TRBJ2-1 TRBD2 TRBV4-1 CASSQENGRALPYNEQFF TGCGCCAGCAGCCAAGAGAACGGGAGGGCCTTACCCTACAATGAGCAGTTCTTC
. TRBJ2-2 . TRBV4-1 CASRTNYEIGELFF TGCGCCAGCAGAACCAACTACGAAATCGGGGAGCTGTTTTTT
. TRBJ1-1 . TRBV4-1 CASSQVSGRGLNTEAFF TGCGCCAGCAGCCAAGTCTCAGGGAGGGGCCTGAACACTGAAGCTTTCTTT
. TRBJ2-1 . TRBV5-8 CASSLSVRAVYEQFF TGTGCCAGCAGCTTATCAGTCAGGGCGGTCTATGAGCAGTTCTTC
. TRBJ2-7 TRBD1 TRBV5-1 CASQRRGGEDEQYF TGCGCCAGCCAGAGACGAGGGGGCGAGGACGAGCAGTACTTC
. TRBJ2-1 . TRBV29-1 CSVDGVNEQFF TGCAGCGTTGACGGAGTCAATGAGCAGTTCTTC
. TRBJ1-2 TRBD1 TRBV27 CASSLGQGVGYTF TGTGCCAGCAGTTTGGGGCAGGGGGTCGGCTACACCTTC
. TRBJ1-2 TRBD1 TRBV4-2 CASSQIQGRYTF TGTGCCAGCAGCCAAATACAGGGGCGCTACACCTTC
. TRBJ2-7 . TRBV4-1 CASSQALAAAYEQYF TGCGCCAGCAGCCAGGCACTAGCCGCGGCCTACGAGCAGTACTTC
. TRBJ2-5 TRBD1 TRBV5-1 CASTSGTGKETQYF TGCGCCAGCACTTCCGGGACAGGGAAAGAGACCCAGTACTTC
few TRBJ2-7 TRBD2 TRBV11-2 CASSQTSGRLSEQYF TGTGCCAGCAGCCAGACTAGCGGGAGGCTAAGCGAGCAGTACTTC
. TRBJ1-4 TRBD1 TRBV11-2 CASMRGLNEKLFF TGTGCCAGCATGAGGGGGCTCAATGAAAAACTGTTTTTT
once TRBJ2-3 TRBD1 TRBV28 CASSPSGQGTDTQYF TGTGCCAGCAGTCCGTCGGGACAGGGTACAGATACACAGTATTTT
. TRBJ2-1 TRBD2 TRBV10-2 CASSDFGREGYNEQFF TGCGCCAGCAGTGATTTTGGGCGGGAGGGCTACAATGAGCAGTTCTTC
. TRBJ2-1 TRBD2 TRBV28 CASTLALNYNEQFF TGTGCCAGCACACTAGCGTTAAACTACAATGAGCAGTTCTTC
. TRBJ2-5 TRBD1 TRBV9 CASSGGQGSGETQYF TGTGCCAGCAGCGGGGGACAGGGATCTGGAGAGACCCAGTACTTC
. TRBJ2-5 . TRBV18 CASSPLDFMETQYF TGTGCCAGCTCACCGTTGGACTTTATGGAGACCCAGTACTTC
. TRBJ2-1 TRBD2 TRBV5-1 CASSWTVAGEAEFF TGCGCCAGCAGCTGGACCGTAGCGGGAGAGGCTGAGTTCTTC
. TRBJ2-1 . TRBV7-6 CASSFLPRTNEQFF TGTGCCAGCAGCTTCCTCCCCAGGACTAATGAGCAGTTCTTC
. TRBJ2-7 TRBD1 TRBV7-9 CASSGQGGAYEQYF TGTGCCAGCAGCGGACAGGGTGGCGCCTACGAGCAGTACTTC
. TRBJ1-1 TRBD1 TRBV7-3 CASSLTGGWTEAFF TGTGCCAGCAGCTTAACAGGGGGCTGGACTGAAGCTTTCTTT
few TRBJ1-5 TRBD1 TRBV6-5 CASSYETGAGNQPQHF TGTGCCAGCAGTTACGAGACAGGGGCCGGCAATCAGCCCCAGCATTTT
. TRBJ1-5 . TRBV7-9 CASSQGGDKYSNQPQHF TGTGCCAGCAGCCAAGGGGGGGACAAATATAGCAATCAGCCCCAGCATTTT
. TRBJ1-1 . TRBV7-8 CASSTGGYTEAFF TGTGCCAGCAGCACCGGGGGGTACACTGAAGCTTTCTTT
. TRBJ1-5 . TRBV6-1 CASTEQDTNQPQHF TGTGCCAGCACCGAACAGGATACCAATCAGCCCCAGCATTTT
once TRBJ1-2 . TRBV7-8 CASSPWRDPHANYGYTF TGTGCCAGCAGCCCATGGAGGGACCCCCACGCTAACTATGGCTACACCTTC
. TRBJ2-7 . TRBV19 CASSRAGPRRDEQYF TGTGCCAGTAGTCGGGCGGGACCCCGGCGGGACGAGCAGTACTTC
. TRBJ1-1 TRBD1 TRBV9 CASSVGQGTEAFF TGTGCCAGCAGCGTAGGACAGGGCACTGAAGCTTTCTTT
. TRBJ1-5 . TRBV6-1 CAVGTGGLQPQHF TGTGCCGTGGGGACGGGGGGGTTGCAGCCCCAGCATTTT
. TRBJ2-3 TRBD2 TRBV6-1 CASSVSSGGAGGTDTQYF TGTGCCAGCAGTGTTTCTAGCGGGGGGGCAGGAGGCACAGATACGCAGTATTTT
. TRBJ2-3 . TRBV10-1 CASPEKWYF TGCGCCAGCCCGGAGAAGTGGTATTTT
. TRBJ1-4 . TRBV4-1 CASSQRQANEKLFF TGCGCCAGCAGCCAAAGACAGGCAAATGAAAAACTGTTTTTT
. TRBJ2-7 TRBD1 TRBV11-2 CASSLGRTGGSSYEQYF TGTGCCAGCAGCTTGGGTCGGACAGGCGGCTCCTCCTACGAGCAGTACTTC
. TRBJ2-1 . TRBV5-6 CASSLYGVTYNEQFF TGTGCCAGCAGCTTGTACGGTGTCACCTACAATGAGCAGTTCTTC
once TRBJ1-1 . TRBV27 CASSPGTMNTEAFF TGTGCCAGCAGTCCGGGAACGATGAACACTGAAGCTTTCTTT
. TRBJ2-7 TRBD2 TRBV19 CASSTGGGEQYF TGTGCCAGTAGTACGGGAGGCGGCGAGCAGTACTTC
. TRBJ2-2 . TRBV6-1 CASSDPGASGELFF TGTGCCAGCAGTGACCCAGGTGCCTCCGGGGAGCTGTTTTTT
. TRBJ1-1 TRBD1 TRBV28 CASSFGTGGADEAFF TGTGCCAGCAGTTTCGGTACAGGGGGCGCGGATGAAGCTTTCTTT
. TRBJ2-1 TRBD2 TRBV5-4 CASSPHSTSGVNEQFF TGTGCCAGCAGCCCCCACTCGACTAGCGGGGTAAATGAGCAGTTCTTC
. TRBJ1-2 . TRBV7-9 CASSQQVNHGYTF TGTGCCAGCAGCCAACAGGTTAACCATGGCTACACCTTC
. TRBJ1-1 . TRBV5-1 CASSSGGGVNTEAFF TGCGCCAGCAGCTCGGGGGGCGGCGTGAACACTGAAGCTTTCTTT
once TRBJ1-1 TRBD1 TRBV6-4 CASSTGTVAFF TGTGCCAGCAGTACCGGGACAGTAGCTTTCTTT
. TRBJ2-3 . TRBV28 CASSLFQGLDTQYF TGTGCCAGCAGTTTATTCCAGGGATTGGATACGCAGTATTTT
. TRBJ2-3 . TRBV19 CASSMRQISSTDTQYF TGTGCCAGTAGTATGCGACAGATTTCTAGCACAGATACGCAGTATTTT